A single sample is the source of the 26 T cell receptor beta chains below, sequenced in a study of spatial heterogeneity in lung cancer. The time point denotes: blood at routine non-recurrence follow-up after resection. TCRdb itself ran the 5' RACE reads through MiXCR, one entry per CDR3 protein. In the table there are approximately 41,000 distinct CDR3 sequences, under 12% of which are singletons. Sequenced here: PBMCs, sampled at follow-up. All receptors come from a female donor with early-stage non-small cell lung cancer.

This clonotype was detected only a few times. CDR3 nucleotides: TGTGCCAGCAGGTTAGGAGGGAACTATGGCTACACCTTC. Amino acids: CASRLGGNYGYTF. V is TRBV28 and J is TRBJ1-2, with unresolved D. Germline CDR1 is MDHEN and CDR2 is SYDVKM. The CDR3 covers 13 residues. V was pared by 6 bases and J by 2 bases, with 10 bases between.

In its sample, this clonotype was seen many times. The V and J genes are TRBV4-2 and TRBJ2-1; D is undetermined. With 8 bases removed from V and 12 bases from J, the gap between germline ends came to 11 bases. This CDR3 has 10 residues. The germline CDR1 and CDR2 sequences are LGHNA and YNFKEQ. The chain's CDR3 is CASLHAGQFF. The DNA of the CDR3 is TGTGCCAGCCTACACGCTGGGCAGTTCTTC.

Ten or more counts support this clonotype. This chain connects TRBV12-3 or TRBV12-4 to TRBJ2-7, with TRBD1 as a possible D gene (6 bases). Trimming stripped 9 bases from V and 4 bases from J, with 22 bases between. The CDR3 totals 15 residues. CDR3 amino acids: CASTLSRQESYEQYF. The DNA of the CDR3 is TGTGCCAGTACACTATCCCGACAGGAGTCGTACGAGCAGTACTTC.

This chain links TRBV10-3 with TRBJ2-5; no clear D gene. Germline assignment: CDR1 ENHRY and CDR2 SYGVKD. The CDR3 loop spans 18 amino acids. Trimming removed 0 bases at V and 5 bases at J, with 22 bases between. DNA of the CDR3: TGTGCCATCAGTGAGTCGAAGGTTTACAGTACTGACCGGGAGACCCAGTACTTC. Protein product: CAISESKVYSTDRETQYF.

In its sample, this clonotype was seen many times. The rearrangement uses TRBV28 and TRBJ1-1; D not resolved. This CDR3 spans 15 amino acids. V shed 5 bases and J shed 0 bases, with 13 bases lying between them. The germline V gene has CDR1 MDHEN and CDR2 SYDVKM. The CDR3 protein is CASSRSGFLNTEAFF. The CDR3 nucleotides are TGTGCCAGCAGTCGGAGCGGGTTTTTGAACACTGAAGCTTTCTTT.

V usage is TRBV20-1 and J usage is TRBJ2-3; TRBD2 matches 9 bases. Germline V gene sequence: CDR1 DFQATT, CDR2 SNEGSKA (reference sequence). Germline trimming cut 2 bases from V and 6 bases from J; bases unmatched to any gene: 6. This CDR3 is 14 amino acids long. The CDR3 sequence is CSARFGTSIDTQYF. The DNA of the CDR3 is TGCAGTGCTAGATTCGGGACTAGCATTGATACGCAGTATTTT.

The genes are TRBV29-1 and TRBJ1-3; 12 bases are a match to TRBD1. Trimming at V came to 7 bases and at J to 4 bases, leaving 5 bases not matched to a gene. The CDR3 contains 14 residues. Per the germline V gene, CDR1 is SQVTM and CDR2 is ANQGSEA. The CDR3 coding sequence is TGCAGCGCGCGGGACAGGGGGCAGGGAAACACCATATATTTT. It specifies CSARDRGQGNTIYF.

There are a few counts of this clonotype. V is TRBV2 and J is TRBJ2-2; perhaps D is TRBD1 or TRBD2 (6 bases each). Per the germline V gene, CDR1 is SNHLY and CDR2 is FYNNEI. V was cut by 7 bases and J by 1 base, with 16 bases left in between. There are 16 residues in the CDR3. The CDR3 loop is CASKGGSTMNTGELFF. In DNA form, the CDR3 reads TGTGCCAGCAAGGGGGGTAGTACTATGAACACCGGGGAGCTGTTTTTT.

The J gene is TRBJ2-5, the V gene TRBV5-1; tentatively, D is TRBD1 (5 bases). There are 15 residues in the CDR3. Germline assignment: CDR1 SGHRS and CDR2 YFSETQ. Trimming stripped 4 bases from V and 4 bases from J, with 17 bases between. CDR3 protein: CASSPTPGLGETQYF. The CDR3, as DNA: TGCGCCAGCAGCCCCACACCAGGGTTAGGAGAGACCCAGTACTTC. Filled out from reference TRBV5-1 and TRBJ2-5, the complete variable domain reads KAGVTQTPRYLIKTRGQQVTLSCSPISGHRSVSWYQQTPGQGLQFLFEYFSETQRNKGNFPGRFSGRQFSNSRSEMNVSTLELGDSALYLCASSPTPGLGETQYFGPGTRLLVL.

Ten or more counts support this clonotype. CDR3 sequence reads: CSAPWKSYTF. DNA for the CDR3: TGCAGTGCTCCATGGAAGAGCTACACCTTC. V usage is TRBV20-1 and J usage is TRBJ1-2, with D unresolved. V lost 5 bases and J 9 bases, leaving 10 bases between the germline ends. This CDR3 contains 10 residues. Germline V CDR1 and CDR2: DFQATT, SNEGSKA (reference sequence).

This clonotype was detected ten times or more. The CDR3: CASSIATGVSYEQYF. CDR3 coding DNA: TGTGCCAGTAGTATCGCGACAGGGGTTTCCTACGAGCAGTACTTC. This chain connects TRBV19 to TRBJ2-7, with 8 bases fitting TRBD1. Germline CDR1 reads LNHDA; CDR2 reads SQIVND (reference sequence). The V and J ends lost 3 bases and 1 base, in that order; junction bases with no gene match: 5. The CDR3 spans 15 residues.

This clonotype was counted at least ten times. The CDR3: CSARDLTSLPPRGLVQYF. CDR3 DNA: TGCAGTGCTAGAGATCTGACTTCCCTCCCCCCCCGCGGGCTCGTTCAGTACTTC. The chain couples TRBV20-1 to TRBJ2-4; tentative D call: TRBD2 (5 bases). In germline, CDR1 is DFQATT, CDR2 SNEGSKA (reference sequence). Trimming cost V 0 bases and J 11 bases, with 29 bases left between them. CDR3 length: 18 amino acids.

This clonotype has a count of ten or more. The V call is TRBV29-1, the J call TRBJ1-1, with D maybe TRBD1 (5 bases). This CDR3 is built from 11 residues. Germline assignment: CDR1 SQVTM and CDR2 ANQGSEA. Between the trimmed V and J ends, which lost 5 bases and 3 bases, there was a span of 7 bases. CDR3 coding DNA: TGCAGCGTTCGGGGGGACACTGAAGCTTTCTTT. Its translation is CSVRGDTEAFF.

This clonotype was observed at least ten times. The chain uses TRBV20-1 and TRBJ2-5; possibly TRBD2 for D (5 bases). Germline CDR1 and CDR2: DFQATT and SNEGSKA (reference sequence). The CDR3 is 13 residues long. Trimming took 5 bases from V and 1 from J, leaving 11 bases between them. As DNA, the CDR3 is TGCAGTGCTGACTCGGGGATCCAAGAGACCCAGTACTTC. Translating it yields CSADSGIQETQYF.

This clonotype was observed a handful of times. The chain employs TRBV10-2 and TRBJ2-4; the D gene is possibly TRBD1 (6 bases). The CDR3 is 15 amino acids. The germline V gene encodes CDR1 WSHSY and CDR2 SAAADI. Trimming left V 3 bases short and J 1 base short, with 10 bases between. CDR3 amino acids: CASSDPTGAKNIQYF. The DNA for the CDR3 is TGCGCCAGCAGTGATCCTACAGGGGCCAAAAACATTCAGTACTTC.

This clonotype turned up a few times. The J gene is TRBJ2-3, the V gene TRBV6-5; 10 bases align to TRBD1. Trimming cost V 6 bases and J 4 bases; bases outside gene matches: 10. Per the germline V gene, CDR1 is MNHEY and CDR2 is SVGAGI. CDR3 length: 16 amino acids. Here the CDR3 reads CASRLRQGAEADTQYF. The CDR3 DNA reads as TGTGCCAGCAGACTTCGACAGGGGGCCGAGGCAGATACGCAGTATTTT.

The rearrangement links TRBV24-1 to TRBJ2-1; 9 nucleotides agree with TRBD2. J gave up 2 bases and V 5 bases, and 6 bases lay outside the gene matches. The length of the CDR3 is 16 residues. Germline values: CDR1 KGHDR, CDR2 SFDVKD. The CDR3 DNA reads as TGTGCCACCAGTGGCTACGCGGGGGGGGCCTACAATGAGCAGTTCTTC. Translating gives CATSGYAGGAYNEQFF.

This clonotype was recorded many times. The junction does not match germline at one end; this may be a read error. The rearrangement links TRBV5-1 to TRBJ1-1, with D possibly matching TRBD1 (5 bases). This CDR3 region has 15 residues. Germline CDR1 and CDR2: SGHRS and YFSETQ. The CDR3 region is CASSLARGRNTEAFF. DNA of the CDR3: TGCGCCAGCAGTTTGGCGAGGGGAAGGAACACTGAAGCTTTCTTT. Together with reference TRBV5-1 and TRBJ1-1, the CDR3 gives the full variable domain: KAGVTQTPRYLIKTRGQQVTLSCSPISGHRSVSWYQQTPGQGLQFLFEYFSETQRNKGNFPGRFSGRQFSNSRSEMNVSTLELGDSALYLCASSLARGRNTEAFFGQGTRLTVV.

The rearrangement links TRBV9 to TRBJ2-6; no clear D. V dropped 0 bases and J dropped 3 bases, with 7 bases sitting between them. The CDR3 runs 15 residues. Germline V gives CDR1 SGDLS, CDR2 YYNGEE. This CDR3 is CASSVGSLGANVLTF. The DNA for the CDR3 is TGTGCCAGCAGCGTAGGCTCCCTTGGGGCCAACGTCCTGACTTTC. Using reference TRBV9 and TRBJ2-6 for the parts outside the CDR3, the full variable domain is DSGVTQTPKHLITATGQRVTLRCSPRSGDLSVYWYQQSLDQGLQFLIQYYNGEERAKGNILERFSAQQFPDLHSELNLSSLELGDSALYFCASSVGSLGANVLTFGAGSRLTVL.

This clonotype was detected many times. The chain uses TRBV7-9 and TRBJ2-4; unclear D gene. From germline, CDR1 is SEHNR and CDR2 FQNEAQ (reference sequence). This CDR3 has 15 residues. Trimming left V 5 bases short and J 6 bases short, with 17 bases between. CDR3 bases: TGTGCCAGCAGCCTTCCTCGTCGGCTGGGAAACATTCAGTACTTC. As protein: CASSLPRRLGNIQYF. The full variable domain, rest sourced from reference TRBV7-9 and TRBJ2-4, is DTGVSQNPRHKITKRGQNVTFRCDPISEHNRLYWYRQTLGQGPEFLTYFQNEAQLEKSRLLSDRFSAERPKGSFSTLEIQRTEQGDSAMYLCASSLPRRLGNIQYFGAGTRLSVL.

This clonotype occurred a few times. V and J are TRBV2 and TRBJ2-7; D uncertain. The CDR3 is 16 residues long. Germline values: CDR1 SNHLY, CDR2 FYNNEI. V gave up 2 bases and J gave up 0 bases, with 14 bases separating them. CDR3 bases: TGTGCCAGCAGTGAAAGTGAATCTCAGCCCTCCTACGAGCAGTACTTC. It yields the protein CASSESESQPSYEQYF.

At least ten counts were recorded for this clonotype. The chain combines TRBV12-3 or TRBV12-4 with TRBJ2-2; D call uncertain. The CDR3 has 13 amino acids. V was trimmed by 1 base and J by 4 bases, leaving 4 bases between them. The CDR3 nucleotides read TGTGCCAGCAGTTTAGGGGTCACCGGGGAGCTGTTTTTT. Its protein is CASSLGVTGELFF.

This clonotype has more than one count but fewer than ten. The rearrangement links TRBV5-4 to TRBJ2-5; D may be TRBD1 (6 bases). Trimming cost V 6 bases and J 5 bases, with 14 bases left between them. Germline V gene sequence: CDR1 SGHNT, CDR2 YYREEE (reference sequence). CDR3 size: 13 residues. CDR3 coding DNA: TGTGCCAGCACCCTGGACAGCCGGGAGACCCAGTACTTC. It translates to CASTLDSRETQYF.

A word on this clonotype: With a much larger clone just one base away, this may be a read error. The chain has TRBV20-1 and TRBJ2-1, with 11 bases that match TRBD2. The CDR3 contains 15 residues. V shed 6 bases and J 0 bases; nucleotides not matched to a gene: 4. Germline V gene data show CDR1 as DFQATT and CDR2 as SNEGSKA (reference sequence). The CDR3 loop reads CSANSGGDSYNEQFF. The CDR3 region has the DNA TGCAGTGCCAATAGCGGGGGGGACTCCTACAATGAGCAGTTCTTC.

This clonotype has more than one count but fewer than ten. The chain joins TRBV7-2 to TRBJ2-1; 7 bases are shared with TRBD2. J gave up 8 bases and V 2 bases, and 12 bases lay outside the gene matches. Germline CDR1 reads SGHTA; CDR2 reads FQGNSA. This CDR3 has 16 residues. CDR3 sequence reads: CASSLSSSGLHHEQFF. For the CDR3, the DNA is TGTGCCAGCAGCTTAAGCAGTAGCGGGCTTCACCATGAGCAGTTCTTC.

This clonotype has only one observation. The gene calls are TRBV28 and TRBJ2-7, with TRBD2 matching over 9 bases. V shed 5 bases, J shed 3 bases, and the junction held 5 bases outside the gene matches. The V gene's germline CDR1 is MDHEN and CDR2 SYDVKM. The CDR3 covers 14 residues. The CDR3 DNA sequence: TGTGCCAGCAGTCCGCGGGGGGGTTACTACGAGCAGTACTTC. It specifies CASSPRGGYYEQYF.